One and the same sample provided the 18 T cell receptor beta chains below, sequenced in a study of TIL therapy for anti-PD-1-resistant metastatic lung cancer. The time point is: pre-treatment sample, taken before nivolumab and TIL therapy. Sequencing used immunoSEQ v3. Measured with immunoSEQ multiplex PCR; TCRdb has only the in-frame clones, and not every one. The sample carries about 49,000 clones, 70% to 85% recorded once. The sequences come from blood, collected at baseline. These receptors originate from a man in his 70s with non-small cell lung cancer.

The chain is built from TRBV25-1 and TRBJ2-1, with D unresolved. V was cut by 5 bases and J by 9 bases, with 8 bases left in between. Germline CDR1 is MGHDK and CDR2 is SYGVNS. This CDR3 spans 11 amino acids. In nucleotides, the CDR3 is TGTGCCAGCAGTCCGGGTGGTGAGCAGTTCTTC. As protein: CASSPGGEQFF.

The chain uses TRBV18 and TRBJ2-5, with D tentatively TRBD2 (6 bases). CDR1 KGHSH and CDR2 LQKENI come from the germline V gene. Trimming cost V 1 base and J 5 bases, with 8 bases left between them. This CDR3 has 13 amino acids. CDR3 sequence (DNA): TGTGCCAGCTCACCACAGGGAGGCGAGACCCAGTACTTC. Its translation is CASSPQGGETQYF.

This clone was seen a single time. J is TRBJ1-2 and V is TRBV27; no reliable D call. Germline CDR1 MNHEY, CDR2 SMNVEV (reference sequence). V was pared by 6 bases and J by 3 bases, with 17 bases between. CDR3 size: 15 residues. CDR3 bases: TGTGCCAGCAGACCCGCCGGCGGCCAAGACTATGGCTACACCTTC. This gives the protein CASRPAGGQDYGYTF.

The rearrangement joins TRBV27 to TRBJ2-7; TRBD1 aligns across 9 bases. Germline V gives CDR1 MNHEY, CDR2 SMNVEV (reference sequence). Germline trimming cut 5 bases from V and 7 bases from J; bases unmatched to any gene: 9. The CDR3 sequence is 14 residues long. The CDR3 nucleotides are TGTGCCAGCAGTCCAACAGGGGGCCTACGGGAGCAGTACTTC. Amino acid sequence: CASSPTGGLREQYF.

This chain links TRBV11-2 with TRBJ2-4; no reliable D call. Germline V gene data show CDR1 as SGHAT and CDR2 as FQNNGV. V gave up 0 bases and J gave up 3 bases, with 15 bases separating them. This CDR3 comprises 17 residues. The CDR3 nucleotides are TGTGCCAGCAGCTTAGAGTGGGCAACAAGAGGCAAAAACATTCAGTACTTC. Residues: CASSLEWATRGKNIQYF. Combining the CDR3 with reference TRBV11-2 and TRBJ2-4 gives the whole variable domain EAGVAQSPRYKIIEKRQSVAFWCNPISGHATLYWYQQILGQGPKLLIQFQNNGVVDDSQLPKDRFSAERLKGVDSTLKIQPAKLEDSAVYLCASSLEWATRGKNIQYFGAGTRLSVL.

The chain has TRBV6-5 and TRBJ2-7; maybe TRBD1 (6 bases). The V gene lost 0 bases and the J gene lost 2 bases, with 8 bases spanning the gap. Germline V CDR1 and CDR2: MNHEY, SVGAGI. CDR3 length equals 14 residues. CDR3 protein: CASSYSRTAYEQYF. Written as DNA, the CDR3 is TGTGCCAGCAGTTACTCGAGGACAGCCTACGAGCAGTACTTC.

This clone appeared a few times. The CDR3 bases are TGTGCCAGCAGCTCGGGGACAGGCGGTTCACCCCTCCACTTT. Encoded protein: CASSSGTGGSPLHF. The J gene is TRBJ1-6, the V gene TRBV7-8; 8 nucleotides align to TRBD1. The germline V gene has CDR1 SGHVS and CDR2 FQNEAQ. This CDR3 is 14 amino acids long. The V and J ends lost 4 bases and 9 bases, in that order; junction bases with no gene match: 5.

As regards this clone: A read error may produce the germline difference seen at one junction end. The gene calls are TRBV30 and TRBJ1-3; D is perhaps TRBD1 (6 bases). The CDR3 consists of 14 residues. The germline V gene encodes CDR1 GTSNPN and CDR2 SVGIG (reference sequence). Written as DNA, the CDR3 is TGTGCCTGGAGTAGTCAGGGGCCTGGGAACACCATATATTTT. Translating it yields CAWSSQGPGNTIYF.

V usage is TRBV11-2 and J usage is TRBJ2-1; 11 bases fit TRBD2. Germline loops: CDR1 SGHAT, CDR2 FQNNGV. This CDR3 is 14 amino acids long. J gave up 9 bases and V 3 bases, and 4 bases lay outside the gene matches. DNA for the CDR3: TGTGCCAGCAGCTTGACTAGCGGGATCGGTGAGCAGTTCTTC. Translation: CASSLTSGIGEQFF.

The CDR3 loop reads CASSFSGGFYEQYF. The CDR3 DNA is TGTGCCAGTAGTTTTAGCGGGGGTTTCTACGAGCAGTACTTC. This chain uses TRBV19 with TRBJ2-7, with 9 bases aligning to TRBD2. Unmatched junction bases numbered 5, after V lost 5 bases and J lost 3 bases. In germline, CDR1 is LNHDA, CDR2 SQIVND (reference sequence). CDR3 size: 14 residues.

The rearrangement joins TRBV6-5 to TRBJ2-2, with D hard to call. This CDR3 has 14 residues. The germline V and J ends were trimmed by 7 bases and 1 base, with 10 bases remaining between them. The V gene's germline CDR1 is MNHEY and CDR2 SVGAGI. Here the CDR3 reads CASKVRRNTGELFF. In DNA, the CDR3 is TGTGCCAGCAAAGTGAGGCGGAACACCGGGGAGCTGTTTTTT.

The CDR3 coding sequence is TGTGCCAGCAGCTTACAGGGAATGAACACTGAAGCTTTCTTT. Translated, it gives CASSLQGMNTEAFF. The chain employs TRBV11-3 and TRBJ1-1; the D gene is possibly TRBD1 (5 bases). The CDR3 totals 14 residues. The V gene lost 2 bases and the J gene lost 0 bases, with 7 bases spanning the gap. Germline CDR1 and CDR2: SGHNT and YENEEA.

CDR3 amino acids: CASSQGLAGDSYNEQFF. The CDR3 bases are TGCGCCAGCAGCCAAGGACTAGCGGGAGATAGTTACAATGAGCAGTTCTTC. The chain employs TRBV4-1 and TRBJ2-1, with TRBD2 identical over 12 bases. Germline V gives CDR1 MGHRA, CDR2 YSYEKL. The CDR3 spans 17 residues. The trim removed 1 base at V and 4 bases at J, leaving 5 bases unmatched.

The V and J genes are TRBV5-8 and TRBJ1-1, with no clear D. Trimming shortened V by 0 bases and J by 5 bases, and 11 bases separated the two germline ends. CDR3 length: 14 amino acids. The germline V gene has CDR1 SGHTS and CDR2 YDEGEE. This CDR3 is CASSLDRQQTEAFF. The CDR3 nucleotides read TGTGCCAGCAGCTTGGACCGACAACAGACTGAAGCTTTCTTT.

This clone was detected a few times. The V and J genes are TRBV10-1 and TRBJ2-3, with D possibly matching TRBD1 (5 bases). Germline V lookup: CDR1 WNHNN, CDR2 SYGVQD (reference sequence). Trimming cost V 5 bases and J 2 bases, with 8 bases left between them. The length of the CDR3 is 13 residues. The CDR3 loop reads CASSRTNTDTQYF. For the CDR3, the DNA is TGCGCCAGCAGTCGGACAAACACAGATACGCAGTATTTT.

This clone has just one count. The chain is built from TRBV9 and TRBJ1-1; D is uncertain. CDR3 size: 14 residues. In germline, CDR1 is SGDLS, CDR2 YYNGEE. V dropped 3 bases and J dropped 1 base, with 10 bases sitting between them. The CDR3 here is CASSAVLRNTEAFF. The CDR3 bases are TGTGCCAGCAGCGCGGTATTACGGAACACTGAAGCTTTCTTT. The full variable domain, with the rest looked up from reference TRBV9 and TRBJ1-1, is DSGVTQTPKHLITATGQRVTLRCSPRSGDLSVYWYQQSLDQGLQFLIQYYNGEERAKGNILERFSAQQFPDLHSELNLSSLELGDSALYFCASSAVLRNTEAFFGQGTRLTVV.

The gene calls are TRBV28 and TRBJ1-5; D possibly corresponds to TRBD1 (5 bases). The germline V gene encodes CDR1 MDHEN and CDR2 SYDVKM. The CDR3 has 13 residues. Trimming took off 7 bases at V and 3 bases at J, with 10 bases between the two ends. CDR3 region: CASIAGPNQPQHF. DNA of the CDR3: TGTGCCAGCATTGCAGGGCCCAATCAGCCCCAGCATTTT. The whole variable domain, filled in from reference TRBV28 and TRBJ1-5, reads DVKVTQSSRYLVKRTGEKVFLECVQDMDHENMFWYRQDPGLGLRLIYFSYDVKMKEKGDIPEGYSVSREKKERFSLILESASTNQTSMYLCASIAGPNQPQHFGDGTRLSIL.

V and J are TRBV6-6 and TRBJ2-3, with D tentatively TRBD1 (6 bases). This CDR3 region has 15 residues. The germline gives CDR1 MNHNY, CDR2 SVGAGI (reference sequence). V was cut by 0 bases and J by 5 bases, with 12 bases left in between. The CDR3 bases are TGTGCCAGCAGTTACTCCCATGGGGGCGGAGATACGCAGTATTTT. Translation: CASSYSHGGGDTQYF.